The 17 T cell receptor beta chains reported below all come from one sample, sequenced in a study of technical replicates of blood from a handful of donors. Data came from immunoSEQ multiplex PCR; TCRdb stores just in-frame clones and leaves some out. This table holds tens of thousands of clones, roughly 90% found once. The sample comprised T cells isolated from PBMCs. The receptors derive from a human donor in good health.

This chain connects TRBV11-1 to TRBJ2-1; 8 positions match TRBD2. J gave up 8 bases and V 6 bases, and 9 bases lay outside the gene matches. CDR1 and CDR2 from the germline V gene are SGHAT and FQDESV (reference sequence). The CDR3 is 14 amino acids. This chain's CDR3 is CASSPAREVYEQFF. CDR3 coding DNA: TGTGCCAGCAGTCCGGCGCGGGAGGTATATGAGCAGTTCTTC. The full variable domain, completed using reference TRBV11-1 and TRBJ2-1, is EAEVAQSPRYKITEKSQAVAFWCDPISGHATLYWYRQILGQGPELLVQFQDESVVDDSQLPKDRFSAERLKGVDSTLKIQPAELGDSAMYLCASSPAREVYEQFFGPGTRLTVL.

The chain is built from TRBV28 and TRBJ1-4, with 10 bases identical to TRBD1. The germline CDR1 and CDR2 sequences are MDHEN and SYDVKM. This CDR3 contains 14 residues. The trim removed 5 bases at V and 5 bases at J, leaving 2 bases unmatched. In nucleotides, the CDR3 is TGTGCCAGCAGTAAGGACAGGGGGAATGAAAAACTGTTTTTT. Translated, it gives CASSKDRGNEKLFF.

The rearrangement joins TRBV15 to TRBJ2-1; 7 bases are shared with TRBD1. This CDR3 region has 14 residues. Germline V gene sequence: CDR1 LNHNV, CDR2 YYDKDF (reference sequence). V gave up 4 bases and J gave up 4 bases; unmatched junction bases: 4. In nucleotides, the CDR3 is TGTGCCACCAGCACCGACAGGGAGTACAATGAGCAGTTCTTC. It codes for CATSTDREYNEQFF. Full variable domain (rest looked up from reference TRBV15 and TRBJ2-1): DAMVIQNPRYQVTQFGKPVTLSCSQTLNHNVMYWYQQKSSQAPKLLFHYYDKDFNNEADTPDNFQSRRPNTSFCFLDIRSPGLGDTAMYLCATSTDREYNEQFFGPGTRLTVL.

The chain has TRBV5-4 and TRBJ2-2, with 9 nucleotides matching TRBD2. CDR1 and CDR2 (germline): SGHNT, YYREEE (reference sequence). This CDR3 has 15 residues. The V gene end was trimmed by 7 bases and the J gene end by 2 bases; junction bases not matched to a gene: 6. The chain's CDR3 is CASQPLAGNTGELFF. The CDR3 DNA reads TGTGCCAGCCAACCGCTAGCGGGAAACACCGGGGAGCTGTTTTTT.

This clone has only one observation. The V and J genes are TRBV27 and TRBJ1-1; TRBD1 agrees at 9 bases. The ends lost 3 bases at V and 9 bases at J; junction bases unmatched: 5. The CDR3 runs to 13 residues. Germline values: CDR1 MNHEY, CDR2 SMNVEV (reference sequence). This CDR3 reads CASSFLGTGKAFF. The CDR3 DNA reads TGTGCCAGCAGTTTCCTCGGGACAGGGAAAGCTTTCTTT.

This rearrangement joins TRBV11-2 to TRBJ1-1; possible D gene TRBD1, 5 bases. The CDR3 has 15 amino acids. Germline V gene lookup returns CDR1 SGHAT and CDR2 FQNNGV. V lost 2 bases and J 5 bases, leaving 15 bases between the germline ends. CDR3 amino acids: CASSLWGVKSTEAFF. CDR3 nucleotides: TGTGCCAGCAGCTTATGGGGGGTAAAGTCTACTGAAGCTTTCTTT.

The chain has TRBV4-2 and TRBJ2-7, with 8 bases identical to TRBD2. The germline CDR1 and CDR2 sequences are LGHNA and YNFKEQ. Losses at the gene ends were 0 bases for V and 4 bases for J; bases not matched to a gene: 14. This CDR3 contains 18 residues. CDR3 coding DNA: TGTGCCAGCAGCCAAGATAGGGGAATAGCGGGGATTAAGTACGAGCAGTACTTC. It is translated as CASSQDRGIAGIKYEQYF.

CDR3 region: CASSPRTGGETQYF. The CDR3 DNA reads as TGTGCCAGCAGCCCTCGGACAGGGGGCGAGACCCAGTACTTC. The rearrangement joins TRBV7-6 to TRBJ2-5; 11 bases are a match to TRBD1. The V gene end was trimmed by 5 bases and the J gene end by 5 bases; junction bases not matched to a gene: 4. CDR3 length: 14 residues. CDR1 is SGHVS and CDR2 is FNYEAQ in the germline V gene.

The chain carries TRBV6-5 and TRBJ2-2; no clear D gene. Germline V gene sequence: CDR1 MNHEY, CDR2 SVGAGI. Trimming removed 2 bases from V and 5 bases from J, with 3 bases in between. The CDR3 runs 12 residues. Here the CDR3 reads CASSYPTGELFF. DNA of the CDR3: TGTGCCAGCAGTTACCCAACCGGGGAGCTGTTTTTT.

V gene TRBV11-3 combines with J gene TRBJ2-4; the match to TRBD2 covers 7 bases. Trimming cost V 5 bases and J 0 bases; bases outside gene matches: 10. The CDR3 is made up of 17 amino acids. Germline values: CDR1 SGHNT, CDR2 YENEEA. The CDR3, as DNA: TGTGCCAGCAGCCTATTAGCGGGTGACTTAGCCAAAAACATTCAGTACTTC. It specifies CASSLLAGDLAKNIQYF.

The V and J genes are TRBV29-1 and TRBJ1-2; 7 bases map to TRBD1. The germline gives CDR1 SQVTM, CDR2 ANQGSEA. Losses at the gene ends were 4 bases for V and 6 bases for J; bases not matched to a gene: 5. The CDR3 has 12 residues. The CDR3 spells CSVGDRDNGYTF. The CDR3 DNA follows: TGCAGCGTTGGGGACAGAGATAATGGCTACACCTTC.

The V gene is TRBV2, the J gene TRBJ1-1; 7 bases are a match to TRBD1. J gave up 9 bases and V 5 bases, and 6 bases lay outside the gene matches. The germline CDR1 and CDR2 sequences are SNHLY and FYNNEI. CDR3 length: 12 residues. In DNA, the CDR3 is TGTGCCAGCAGTCAACCGGGACAGCAAGCTTTCTTT. This encodes CASSQPGQQAFF. Full variable domain (remainder filled in from reference TRBV2 and TRBJ1-1): EPEVTQTPSHQVTQMGQEVILRCVPISNHLYFYWYRQILGQKVEFLVSFYNNEISEKSEIFDDQFSVERPDGSNFTLKIRSTKLEDSAMYFCASSQPGQQAFFGQGTRLTVV.

The CDR3 loop is CASSPQTPRDGLETQYF. Here the CDR3 DNA reads TGTGCCAGCAGCCCCCAGACCCCGCGGGATGGATTGGAGACCCAGTACTTC. This chain uses TRBV7-9 with TRBJ2-5; tentative D call: TRBD2 (6 bases). Germline loops: CDR1 SEHNR, CDR2 FQNEAQ (reference sequence). The CDR3 covers 17 residues. V lost 5 bases and J lost 5, with 24 bases in between.

A remark on this clone: The junction and the germline gene differ at one end; a read error may be behind it. The chain recombines TRBV6-1 with TRBJ2-3; 8 bases line up with TRBD2. There are 13 residues in the CDR3. CDR1 is MNHNS, CDR2 SASEGT, per germline. The CDR3 bases are TGTGCCATCAGTAGCGGGGTCGTGGATACGCAGTATTTT. Amino acid sequence: CAISSGVVDTQYF.

The genes are TRBV11-2 and TRBJ2-1; the D is unclear. Trimming took 5 bases from V and 3 from J, leaving 23 bases between them. Germline V gene data show CDR1 as SGHAT and CDR2 as FQNNGV. The CDR3 covers 18 residues. The CDR3 nucleotides read TGTGCCAGCAGCACCCCTGACTTGTACTCAACGCTCTACAATGAGCAGTTCTTC. It translates to CASSTPDLYSTLYNEQFF.

The V and J genes are TRBV5-4 and TRBJ2-2; D may be TRBD1 (6 bases). V lost 2 bases and J lost 0, with 14 bases in between. This CDR3 has 17 residues. Germline V gives CDR1 SGHNT, CDR2 YYREEE (reference sequence). The CDR3 DNA follows: TGTGCCAGCAGCTTAAAACGGGACACCTCGAACACCGGGGAGCTGTTTTTT. Encoded protein: CASSLKRDTSNTGELFF. Supplemented by reference TRBV5-4 and TRBJ2-2, the full variable domain reads ETGVTQSPTHLIKTRGQQVTLRCSSQSGHNTVSWYQQALGQGPQFIFQYYREEENGRGNFPPRFSGLQFPNYSSELNVNALELDDSALYLCASSLKRDTSNTGELFFGEGSRLTVL.

This chain joins TRBV7-7 and TRBJ2-1; D perhaps matches TRBD2 (6 bases). V lost 2 bases and J lost 1, with 12 bases in between. The CDR3 has 16 residues. The germline gives CDR1 SSHAT, CDR2 FNYEAQ (reference sequence). CDR3 protein: CASSLRTGGSYNEQFF. The CDR3 DNA follows: TGTGCCAGCAGCTTAAGAACCGGGGGTTCCTACAATGAGCAGTTCTTC.